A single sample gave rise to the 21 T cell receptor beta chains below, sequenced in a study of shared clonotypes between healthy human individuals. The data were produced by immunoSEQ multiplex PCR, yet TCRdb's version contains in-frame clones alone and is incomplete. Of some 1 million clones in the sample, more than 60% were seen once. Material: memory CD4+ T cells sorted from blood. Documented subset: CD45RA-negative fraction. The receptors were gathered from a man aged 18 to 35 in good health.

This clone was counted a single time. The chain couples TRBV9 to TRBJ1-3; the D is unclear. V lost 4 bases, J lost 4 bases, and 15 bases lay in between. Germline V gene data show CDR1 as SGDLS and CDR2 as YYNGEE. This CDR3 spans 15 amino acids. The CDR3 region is CASSPGRAGGNTIYF. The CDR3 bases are TGTGCCAGCAGCCCCGGCCGGGCGGGAGGAAACACCATATATTTT.

The CDR3 sequence is CASSGQADTEAFF. In DNA, the CDR3 is TGCGCCAGCAGCGGACAGGCAGACACTGAAGCTTTCTTT. J is TRBJ1-1 and V is TRBV5-1; 7 bases line up with TRBD1. CDR1 and CDR2 from the germline V gene are SGHRS and YFSETQ. The CDR3 extends over 13 amino acids. Trimming at V came to 4 bases and at J to 3 bases, leaving 3 bases not matched to a gene. Complete variable domain (other parts from reference TRBV5-1 and TRBJ1-1): KAGVTQTPRYLIKTRGQQVTLSCSPISGHRSVSWYQQTPGQGLQFLFEYFSETQRNKGNFPGRFSGRQFSNSRSEMNVSTLELGDSALYLCASSGQADTEAFFGQGTRLTVV.

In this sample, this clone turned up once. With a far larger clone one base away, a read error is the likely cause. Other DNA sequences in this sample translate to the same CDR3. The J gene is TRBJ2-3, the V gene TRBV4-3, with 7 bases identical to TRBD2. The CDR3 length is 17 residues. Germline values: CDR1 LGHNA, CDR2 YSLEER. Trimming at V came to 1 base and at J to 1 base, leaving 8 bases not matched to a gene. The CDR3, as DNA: TGCGCCAGCAGCCAAGTTCTGGCGGGAGTGGGCACAGATACGCAGTATTTT. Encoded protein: CASSQVLAGVGTDTQYF.

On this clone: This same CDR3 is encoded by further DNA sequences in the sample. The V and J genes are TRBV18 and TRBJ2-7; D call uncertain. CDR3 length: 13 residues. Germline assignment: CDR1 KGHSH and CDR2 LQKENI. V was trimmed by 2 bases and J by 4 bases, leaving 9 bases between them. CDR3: CASSPLASYEQYF. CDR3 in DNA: TGTGCCAGCTCACCATTGGCATCTTACGAGCAGTACTTC.

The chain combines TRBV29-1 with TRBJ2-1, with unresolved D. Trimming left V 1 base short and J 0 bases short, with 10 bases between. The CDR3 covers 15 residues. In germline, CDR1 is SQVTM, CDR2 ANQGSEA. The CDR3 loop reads CSVEVGSISYNEQFF. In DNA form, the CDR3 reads TGCAGCGTTGAAGTCGGCAGCATCTCCTACAATGAGCAGTTCTTC.

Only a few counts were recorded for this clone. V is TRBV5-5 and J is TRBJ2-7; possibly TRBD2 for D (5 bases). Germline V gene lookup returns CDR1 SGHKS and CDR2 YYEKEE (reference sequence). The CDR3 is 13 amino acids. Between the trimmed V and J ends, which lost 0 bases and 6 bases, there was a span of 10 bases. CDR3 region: CASSLGAAGEQYF. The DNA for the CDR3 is TGTGCCAGCAGCTTGGGGGCGGCGGGCGAGCAGTACTTC.

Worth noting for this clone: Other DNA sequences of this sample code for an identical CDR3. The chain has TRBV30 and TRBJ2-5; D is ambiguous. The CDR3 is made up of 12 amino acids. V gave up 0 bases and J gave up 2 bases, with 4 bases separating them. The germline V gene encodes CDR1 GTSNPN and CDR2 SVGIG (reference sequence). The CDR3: CAWSVAQETQYF. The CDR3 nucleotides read TGTGCCTGGAGTGTCGCGCAAGAGACCCAGTACTTC.

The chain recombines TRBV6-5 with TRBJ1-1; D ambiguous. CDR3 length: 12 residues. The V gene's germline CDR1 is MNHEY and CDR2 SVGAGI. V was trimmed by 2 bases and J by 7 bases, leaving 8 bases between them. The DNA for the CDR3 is TGTGCCAGCAGTTACCGGGCCGGTGAAGCTTTCTTT. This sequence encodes CASSYRAGEAFF.

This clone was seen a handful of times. CDR3 in amino acids: CAISDGLGGDTEAFF. The CDR3 nucleotides read TGTGCCATCAGTGATGGGCTAGGAGGGGACACTGAAGCTTTCTTT. J is TRBJ1-1 and V is TRBV10-3; D may be TRBD1 (5 bases). Germline V gene lookup returns CDR1 ENHRY and CDR2 SYGVKD. Trimming took 3 bases from V and 3 from J, leaving 14 bases between them. The CDR3 extends over 15 amino acids.

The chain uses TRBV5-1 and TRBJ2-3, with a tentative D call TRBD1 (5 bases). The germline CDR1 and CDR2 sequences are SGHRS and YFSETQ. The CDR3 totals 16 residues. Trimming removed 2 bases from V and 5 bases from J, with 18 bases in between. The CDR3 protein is CASSLVGERIGDTQYF. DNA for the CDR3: TGCGCCAGCAGCTTAGTAGGGGAACGGATCGGAGATACGCAGTATTTT.

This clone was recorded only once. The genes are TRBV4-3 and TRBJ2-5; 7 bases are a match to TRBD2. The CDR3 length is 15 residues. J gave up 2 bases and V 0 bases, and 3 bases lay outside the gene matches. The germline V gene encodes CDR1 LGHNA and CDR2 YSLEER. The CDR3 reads CASSQDWGGQETQYF. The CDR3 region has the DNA TGCGCCAGCAGCCAAGATTGGGGGGGTCAAGAGACCCAGTACTTC.

The CDR3 loop is CASSRDKQQFF. The CDR3 DNA reads as TGTGCCAGCAGCCGGGACAAACAGCAGTTCTTC. The chain carries TRBV7-8 and TRBJ2-1; TRBD1 might be the D (6 bases). V was clipped by 5 bases and J by 11 bases, with 10 bases between them. The CDR3 runs to 11 residues. Germline CDR1 and CDR2: SGHVS and FQNEAQ.

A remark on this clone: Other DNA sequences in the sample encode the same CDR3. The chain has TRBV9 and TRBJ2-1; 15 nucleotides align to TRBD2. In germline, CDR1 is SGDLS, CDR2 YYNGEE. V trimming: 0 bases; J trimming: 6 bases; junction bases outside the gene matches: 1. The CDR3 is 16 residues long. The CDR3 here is CASSVAGLAGGNEQFF. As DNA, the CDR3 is TGTGCCAGCAGCGTAGCGGGACTAGCGGGAGGCAATGAGCAGTTCTTC.

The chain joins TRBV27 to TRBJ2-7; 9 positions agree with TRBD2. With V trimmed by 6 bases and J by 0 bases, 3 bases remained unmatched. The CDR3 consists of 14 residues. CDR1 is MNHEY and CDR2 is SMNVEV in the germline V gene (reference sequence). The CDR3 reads CASRDSGGSYEQYF. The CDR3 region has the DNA TGTGCCAGCAGGGATAGCGGGGGCTCCTACGAGCAGTACTTC.

The CDR3 sequence is CAWSRRQNQPQHF. CDR3 coding DNA: TGTGCCTGGAGTCGAAGGCAAAATCAGCCCCAGCATTTT. V usage is TRBV30 and J usage is TRBJ1-5; no firm D call. There are 13 residues in the CDR3. Germline loops: CDR1 GTSNPN, CDR2 SVGIG (reference sequence). V was cut by 2 bases and J by 4 bases, with 9 bases left in between.

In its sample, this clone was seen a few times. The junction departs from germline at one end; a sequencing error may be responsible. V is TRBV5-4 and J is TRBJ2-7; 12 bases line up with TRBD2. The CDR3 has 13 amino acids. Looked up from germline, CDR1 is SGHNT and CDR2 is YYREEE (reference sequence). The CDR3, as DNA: TGTGCCAGCAGCGGAGGACTAGCGGGGACTCTAGGATTC. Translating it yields CASSGGLAGTLGF.

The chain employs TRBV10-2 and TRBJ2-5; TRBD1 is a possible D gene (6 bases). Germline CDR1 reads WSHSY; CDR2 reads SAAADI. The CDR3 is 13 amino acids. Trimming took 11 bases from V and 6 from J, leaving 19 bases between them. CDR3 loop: CASGAGRDQTQYF. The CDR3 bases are TGCGCCTCAGGGGCCGGCAGGGACCAGACCCAGTACTTC.

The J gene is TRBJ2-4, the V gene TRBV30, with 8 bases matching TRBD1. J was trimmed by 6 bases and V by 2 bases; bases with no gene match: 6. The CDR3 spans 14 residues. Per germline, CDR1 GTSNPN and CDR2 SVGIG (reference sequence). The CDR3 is CAWSSRGHGNIQYF. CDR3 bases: TGTGCCTGGAGTAGCAGGGGGCACGGAAACATTCAGTACTTC. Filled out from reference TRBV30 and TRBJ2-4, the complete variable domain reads SQTIHQWPATLVQPVGSPLSLECTVEGTSNPNLYWYRQAAGRGLQLLFYSVGIGQISSEVPQNLSASRPQDRQFILSSKKLLLSDSGFYLCAWSSRGHGNIQYFGAGTRLSVL.

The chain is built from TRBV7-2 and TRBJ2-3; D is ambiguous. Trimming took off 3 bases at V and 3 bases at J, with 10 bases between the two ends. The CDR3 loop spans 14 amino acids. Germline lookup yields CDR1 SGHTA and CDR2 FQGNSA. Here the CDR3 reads CASSFEWGTDTQYF. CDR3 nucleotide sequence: TGTGCCAGCAGCTTTGAATGGGGTACAGATACGCAGTATTTT.

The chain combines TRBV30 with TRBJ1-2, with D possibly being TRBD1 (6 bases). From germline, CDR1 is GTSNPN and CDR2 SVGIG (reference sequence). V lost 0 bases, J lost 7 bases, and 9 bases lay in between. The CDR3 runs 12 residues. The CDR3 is CAWSVQGTGYTF. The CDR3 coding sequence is TGTGCCTGGAGTGTTCAGGGGACTGGCTACACCTTC. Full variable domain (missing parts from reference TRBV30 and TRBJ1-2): SQTIHQWPATLVQPVGSPLSLECTVEGTSNPNLYWYRQAAGRGLQLLFYSVGIGQISSEVPQNLSASRPQDRQFILSSKKLLLSDSGFYLCAWSVQGTGYTFGSGTRLTVV.

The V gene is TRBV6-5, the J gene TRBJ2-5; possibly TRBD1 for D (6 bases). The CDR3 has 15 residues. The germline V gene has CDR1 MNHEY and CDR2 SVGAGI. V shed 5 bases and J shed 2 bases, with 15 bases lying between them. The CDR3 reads CASSTQQGKQETQYF. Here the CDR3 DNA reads TGTGCCAGCAGTACCCAACAGGGAAAGCAAGAGACCCAGTACTTC.